The next 22 T cell receptor beta chains were all read from a single sample in a study of CD8+ T cells in alopecia areata. The treatment is: oral pan-JAK inhibitor, 5-10 mg twice daily. Isolated RNA was reverse transcribed into cDNA used as the sequencing template. Libraries were prepared by immunoSEQ multiplex PCR; TCRdb keeps only in-frame clonotypes and omits some of them. This table has about 180,000 clones, about 51% appearing once. The source material was CD8+ T cells sorted from blood, sampled around week 54, from a patient treated with tofacitinib. Receptors originate from a human donor with alopecia areata.

This clone came up a few times. This chain uses TRBV5-1 with TRBJ2-5; 8 bases agree with TRBD2. J lost 5 bases, V lost 5 bases, and 8 bases had no gene match. Germline V gene data show CDR1 as SGHRS and CDR2 as YFSETQ. The CDR3 is 14 amino acids. Here the CDR3 reads CASSLAGGGETQYF. In DNA form, the CDR3 reads TGCGCCAGCAGTCTCGCGGGGGGAGGTGAGACCCAGTACTTC.

This clone was detected once. The chain carries TRBV6-5 and TRBJ2-5; D gene uncertain. Between the trimmed V and J ends, which lost 6 bases and 10 bases, there was a span of 15 bases. The V gene's germline CDR1 is MNHEY and CDR2 SVGAGI. This CDR3 comprises 12 residues. CDR3 residues: CASSPGISGQYF. CDR3 bases: TGTGCCAGCAGCCCAGGTATTTCGGGCCAGTACTTC.

This clone was counted between two and nine times. V is TRBV6-1 and J is TRBJ1-6; 8 nucleotides line up with TRBD1. Germline V CDR1 and CDR2: MNHNS, SASEGT. The ends lost 2 bases at V and 8 bases at J; junction bases unmatched: 11. The CDR3 runs to 17 residues. The CDR3 DNA reads TGTGCCAGCAGTGAATGGGGCAGGGGGCAGGTTTATTCACCCCTCCACTTT. Its translation is CASSEWGRGQVYSPLHF.

The chain recombines TRBV9 with TRBJ2-3; TRBD2 is a possible D gene (6 bases). Germline CDR1 and CDR2: SGDLS and YYNGEE. Trimming removed 3 bases at V and 6 bases at J, with 11 bases between. CDR3 size: 13 residues. The CDR3 region is CASSADGRDTQYF. The CDR3 DNA reads as TGTGCCAGCAGCGCAGATGGGAGGGATACGCAGTATTTT.

The chain combines TRBV5-1 with TRBJ1-1; D may be TRBD1 (6 bases). The CDR3 has 15 residues. Germline V gene lookup returns CDR1 SGHRS and CDR2 YFSETQ. V was trimmed by 1 base and J by 5 bases, leaving 15 bases between them. The CDR3 DNA is TGCGCCAGCAGCTTGTGGGAAGGGGGTGGAACTGAAGCTTTCTTT. It translates to CASSLWEGGGTEAFF.

This clone was detected only a few times. This sequence joins TRBV4-1 and TRBJ1-5; perhaps TRBD1 as D (5 bases). The CDR3 loop spans 14 amino acids. Germline-derived CDR1 and CDR2 are MGHRA and YSYEKL. V was shortened by 0 bases and J by 2 bases, with 5 bases between the two germline ends. The CDR3 sequence: CASSQEGGNQPQHF. The CDR3 DNA reads as TGCGCCAGCAGCCAAGAGGGGGGCAATCAGCCCCAGCATTTT.

This clone is a singleton in its sample. The CDR3 nucleotides read TGTGCCAGCAGGATCTCGAGCTCCTATAATTCACCCCTCCACTTT. Translation: CASRISSSYNSPLHF. The chain combines TRBV6-4 with TRBJ1-6, with D unclear. This CDR3 has 15 amino acids. The V end was cut by 6 bases, the J end by 0 bases, with 9 bases between. Germline CDR1 and CDR2: MRHNA and SNTAGT.

V is TRBV5-1 and J is TRBJ2-5, with D perhaps matching TRBD1 (5 bases). The V and J ends lost 1 base and 4 bases respectively, with 11 bases between them. Looked up from germline, CDR1 is SGHRS and CDR2 is YFSETQ. The CDR3 extends over 14 amino acids. The CDR3 coding sequence is TGCGCCAGCAGCTTGTGGGCAGGGTCAGAGACCCAGTACTTC. It yields the protein CASSLWAGSETQYF.

This clone was seen a handful of times. The V and J genes are TRBV27 and TRBJ1-2; TRBD1 matches at 10 bases. From germline, CDR1 is MNHEY and CDR2 SMNVEV (reference sequence). J gave up 2 bases and V 7 bases, and 7 bases lay outside the gene matches. The CDR3 is 15 residues long. The CDR3 DNA sequence: TGTGCCAGCACCGCGGGACAGGGGACCAACTATGGCTACACCTTC. Translating gives CASTAGQGTNYGYTF.

Worth noting for this clone: Other DNA sequences in this sample translate to the same CDR3. The V call is TRBV29-1, the J call TRBJ1-1, with D unresolved. Trimming removed 7 bases from V and 1 base from J, with 4 bases in between. The CDR3 runs 10 residues. Germline V gene lookup returns CDR1 SQVTM and CDR2 ANQGSEA. CDR3 in amino acids: CSAQNTEAFF. The CDR3 bases are TGCAGCGCACAGAACACTGAAGCTTTCTTT.

The chain uses TRBV7-9 and TRBJ2-1; no firm D call. The CDR3 contains 13 residues. CDR1 and CDR2 (germline): SEHNR, FQNEAQ (reference sequence). V gave up 1 base and J gave up 5 bases, with 6 bases separating them. The CDR3 is CASSLGRNNEQFF. The CDR3 coding sequence is TGTGCCAGCAGCTTAGGGCGGAACAATGAGCAGTTCTTC.

CDR3 region: CASSLATGTGAEQYF. CDR3 DNA: TGTGCCAGCAGTCTCGCTACCGGGACAGGGGCCGAGCAGTACTTC. The chain uses TRBV27 and TRBJ2-7; TRBD1 agrees at 10 bases. Germline CDR1 is MNHEY and CDR2 is SMNVEV (reference sequence). The trim removed 5 bases at V and 6 bases at J, leaving 10 bases unmatched. This CDR3 region has 15 residues.

V usage is TRBV6-5 and J usage is TRBJ2-2; a weak D match, TRBD2 (5 bases). Germline V lookup: CDR1 MNHEY, CDR2 SVGAGI. CDR3 length: 12 amino acids. V was trimmed by 10 bases and J by 5 bases, leaving 11 bases between them. The CDR3 loop is CATEGGTGELFF. The CDR3 DNA sequence: TGTGCCACCGAGGGTGGGACCGGGGAGCTGTTTTTT.

The rearrangement uses TRBV7-2 and TRBJ2-1; D is undetermined. Per the germline V gene, CDR1 is SGHTA and CDR2 is FQGNSA. This CDR3 region has 14 residues. Trimming cost V 5 bases and J 0 bases, with 8 bases left between them. The DNA of the CDR3 is TGTGCCAGCAGCCGCTATGGCTCCTACAATGAGCAGTTCTTC. This sequence encodes CASSRYGSYNEQFF.

In its sample, this clone was seen a few times. The V gene is TRBV30, the J gene TRBJ1-2, with a weak D call TRBD1 (6 bases). The V gene's germline CDR1 is GTSNPN and CDR2 SVGIG (reference sequence). The CDR3 has 14 residues. V dropped 0 bases and J dropped 3 bases, with 11 bases sitting between them. The CDR3, as DNA: TGTGCCTGGAGTGTAGAGGGGGAGTACTATGGCTACACCTTC. This translates into CAWSVEGEYYGYTF.

In its sample, this clone was seen a few times. The rearrangement links TRBV27 to TRBJ1-1; TRBD1 matches 7 bases. The junction had 8 bases not matched to a gene; V was cut back by 7 bases and J by 3 bases. The CDR3 runs 14 residues. Germline CDR1 reads MNHEY; CDR2 reads SMNVEV (reference sequence). The DNA of the CDR3 is TGTGCCAGCACCCACCAGGGGGGGGACACTGAAGCTTTCTTT. Its protein product is CASTHQGGDTEAFF.

Points on this clone: Other DNA sequences in the same sample also yield this CDR3. The chain couples TRBV4-1 to TRBJ2-5, with D tentatively TRBD2 (6 bases). The V gene lost 1 base and the J gene lost 4 bases, with 10 bases spanning the gap. CDR1 MGHRA and CDR2 YSYEKL come from the germline V gene. The CDR3 loop spans 14 amino acids. The chain's CDR3 is CASSQVGGGETQYF. CDR3 sequence (DNA): TGCGCCAGCAGCCAAGTGGGGGGTGGAGAGACCCAGTACTTC.

The rearrangement uses TRBV5-1 and TRBJ1-2; no reliable D call. Between the trimmed V and J ends, which lost 0 bases and 7 bases, there was a span of 7 bases. The CDR3 has 12 amino acids. Germline assignment: CDR1 SGHRS and CDR2 YFSETQ. Here the CDR3 reads CASSLDRFGYTF. In DNA, the CDR3 is TGCGCCAGCAGCTTGGATAGGTTTGGCTACACCTTC.

The chain has TRBV4-1 and TRBJ2-7; 10 positions agree with TRBD1. The CDR3 has 15 residues. The germline V gene encodes CDR1 MGHRA and CDR2 YSYEKL. V gave up 0 bases and J gave up 6 bases; unmatched junction bases: 5. CDR3 in amino acids: CASSQDAGTGVEQYF. Here the CDR3 DNA reads TGCGCCAGCAGCCAAGATGCCGGGACAGGGGTCGAGCAGTACTTC.

This rearrangement joins TRBV5-6 to TRBJ1-2; D not resolved. With 0 bases removed from V and 5 bases from J, the gap between germline ends came to 14 bases. This CDR3 is built from 15 residues. Germline-derived CDR1 and CDR2 are SGHDT and YYEEEE. CDR3 region: CASSLGQVSWYGYTF. DNA of the CDR3: TGTGCCAGCAGCTTGGGACAAGTATCATGGTATGGCTACACCTTC.

The chain has TRBV4-2 and TRBJ2-5, with D maybe TRBD2 (6 bases). Trimming shortened V by 0 bases and J by 1 base, and 9 bases separated the two germline ends. There are 15 residues in the CDR3. Germline lookup yields CDR1 LGHNA and CDR2 YNFKEQ. The CDR3 nucleotides read TGTGCCAGCAGCCAAGATCGGGGGAGCCAAGAGACCCAGTACTTC. It is translated as CASSQDRGSQETQYF.

The chain links TRBV29-1 to TRBJ2-1, with no clear D. Germline CDR1 SQVTM, CDR2 ANQGSEA. The length of the CDR3 is 12 residues. Trimming removed 3 bases at V and 8 bases at J, with 11 bases between. CDR3 residues: CSVDPGVDEQFF. The CDR3 nucleotides read TGCAGCGTTGATCCTGGGGTTGATGAGCAGTTCTTC.